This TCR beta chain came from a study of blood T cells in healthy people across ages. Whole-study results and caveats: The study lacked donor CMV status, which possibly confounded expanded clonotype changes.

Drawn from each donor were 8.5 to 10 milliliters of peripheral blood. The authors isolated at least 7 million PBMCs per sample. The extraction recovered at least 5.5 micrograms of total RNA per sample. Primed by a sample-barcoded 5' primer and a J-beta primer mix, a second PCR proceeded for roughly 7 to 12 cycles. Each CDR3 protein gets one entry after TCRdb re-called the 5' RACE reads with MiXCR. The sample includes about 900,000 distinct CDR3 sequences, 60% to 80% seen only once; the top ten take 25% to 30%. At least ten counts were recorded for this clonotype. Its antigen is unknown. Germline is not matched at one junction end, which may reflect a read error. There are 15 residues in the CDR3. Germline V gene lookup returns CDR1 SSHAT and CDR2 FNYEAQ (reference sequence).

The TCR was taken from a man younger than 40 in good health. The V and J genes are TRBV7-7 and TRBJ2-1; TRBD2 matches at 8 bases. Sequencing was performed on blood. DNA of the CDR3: TGTGCTAGCAGCTTAGCAGCGGGGGCGGGAAATGAGCAGTTCTTC. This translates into CASSLAAGAGNEQFF.